The rows below give T cell receptor beta chains drawn from one sample of a study of cytomegalovirus exposure and HLA in healthy donors. Data came from immunoSEQ multiplex PCR; TCRdb stores just in-frame clones and leaves some out. The sample carries approximately 110,000 clones, about four fifths recorded once. Sequencing was performed on PBMCs. These receptors were collected from a man aged 35-49 years in good health and CMV-seronegative. CDR3s include the opening cysteine and the closing phenylalanine or tryptophan. The D gene is left open where the match is weak. Clone size is shown for a subset of rows, as once, few, many or a class of expanded clone.

15	.	.	TRBV4-3	TRBJ2-2	TGCGCCAGCAGCCAAGACGGACAGAACACCGGGGAGCTGTTTTTT	CASSQDGQNTGELFF
15	few	TRBD1	TRBV7-8	TRBJ2-5	TGTGCCAGCAGAGGCGGGACAGGGGGCAGGGAGACCCAGTACTTC	CASRGGTGGRETQYF
15	.	TRBD1	TRBV27	TRBJ2-7	TGTGCCAGCAGTCTGACAGGGTCCGGGTCCTACGAGCAGTACTTC	CASSLTGSGSYEQYF
13	.	.	TRBV12-5	TRBJ1-2	TGTGCTAGTGGTTTGGGCCCCGCGCGGGGCTACACCTTC	CASGLGPARGYTF
16	.	TRBD2	TRBV19	TRBJ2-3	TGTGCCAGTAGTCCGCAACCGGGACTAGCGACAGATACGCAGTATTTT	CASSPQPGLATDTQYF
17	.	TRBD1	TRBV19	TRBJ2-3	TGTGCCAGTAGTATTGAGCGGTGGACAGGGAAGACTGATACGCAGTATTTT	CASSIERWTGKTDTQYF
14	once	.	TRBV11-2	TRBJ1-2	TGTGCCAGCAGCGAGATGTTAGCCGACTATGGCTACACCTTC	CASSEMLADYGYTF
15	.	TRBD1	TRBV7-8	TRBJ1-5	TGTGCCAGCAGCGCGGGACAGGGCAGCAATCAGCCCCAGCATTTT	CASSAGQGSNQPQHF
15	.	.	TRBV7-2	TRBJ1-1	TGTGCCAGCAGCTTAGGCCTGACACCGAACACTGAAGCTTTCTTT	CASSLGLTPNTEAFF
16	.	TRBD2	TRBV5-1	TRBJ2-3	TGCGCCAGCAGCTCTAAAGCGGGGGGGCTAGCAGATACGCAGTATTTT	CASSSKAGGLADTQYF
13	few	TRBD1	TRBV5-6	TRBJ1-1	TGTGCCAGCAGCTTAGAACAGGGGTCTGAAGCTTTCTTT	CASSLEQGSEAFF
13	.	TRBD1	TRBV7-2	TRBJ1-1	TGTGCCAGCAGCTTCCGACAGGGCACTGAAGATTTCTTT	CASSFRQGTEDFF
16	.	TRBD1	TRBV9	TRBJ2-2	TGTGCCAGCAGCATACAGGGGGCCCTATCACCCGGGGAGCTGTTTTTT	CASSIQGALSPGELFF
18	.	TRBD1	TRBV5-1	TRBJ1-6	TGCGCCAGCAGCTCTCTGGGACAGACGAGCTCCTATAATTCACCCCTCCACTTT	CASSSLGQTSSYNSPLHF
14	once	.	TRBV11-1	TRBJ2-2	TGTGCCAGCAGCGCAAAGCGGGTTACCGGGGAGCTGTTTTTT	CASSAKRVTGELFF
13	few	.	TRBV4-3	TRBJ2-7	TGCGCCAGCAGCCAAGAGCGGGACTACGAGCAGTACTTC	CASSQERDYEQYF
14	.	.	TRBV7-9	TRBJ1-4	TGTGCCAGCAGCACTATTGCAACTAATGAAAAACTGTTTTTT	CASSTIATNEKLFF
14	.	TRBD2	TRBV6-6	TRBJ2-3	TGTGCCAGCAACCGCGGGGGGACCACAGATACGCAGTATTTT	CASNRGGTTDTQYF
16	.	TRBD2	TRBV30	TRBJ2-2	TGTGCCTGGAAGAGTAGCGGGGGCCCGAACACCGGGGAGCTGTTTTTT	CAWKSSGGPNTGELFF
18	few	TRBD2	TRBV4-2	TRBJ2-7	TGTGCCAGCAGCCAGGATAACAAACTAGCGGGGGGGCGGGTCGAGCAGTACTTC	CASSQDNKLAGGRVEQYF
15	.	TRBD1	TRBV19	TRBJ1-1	TGTGCCAGTAGTAACAGGGGGCTATGGGATAGGGAAGCTTTCTTT	CASSNRGLWDREAFF
14	.	.	TRBV7-3	TRBJ2-3	TGTGCCAGCAGCCTTGGACTGTCGGGCGATACGCAGTATTTT	CASSLGLSGDTQYF
13	once	.	TRBV7-3	TRBJ1-1	TGTGCCAGCAGCTTAATAACTAACACTGAAGCTTTCTTT	CASSLITNTEAFF
14	.	TRBD2	TRBV14	TRBJ2-7	TGTGCCAGCAGCCAGGGGGGGAATCTTTACGAGCAGTACTTC	CASSQGGNLYEQYF